The clone carrying this T cell receptor (beta chain) was counted at least ten times. Its antigen is currently unknown. TCRdb reanalysed the 5' RACE reads using MiXCR and keeps one entry per CDR3 protein. The table lists some 240,000 distinct CDR3 sequences, 6% to 8% of them singletons, with approximately 15% in the top ten. This entry belongs to a study of CD8 T cells in ankylosing spondylitis. The CDR3 is 12 amino acids. With V trimmed by 5 bases and J by 6 bases, 4 bases remained unmatched. Germline CDR1 MNHEY, CDR2 SMNVEV (reference sequence). Study results and caveats: Seemingly distinctive of ankylosing spondylitis blood was a TCR beta motif formed by eight highly homologous variants.

Sequenced sample: blood, either unsorted or a sorted T cell fraction (not recorded which). The chain employs TRBV27 and TRBJ2-7; 7 nucleotides agree with TRBD1. This receptor was taken from a male donor with ankylosing spondylitis. CDR3 nucleotide sequence: TGTGCCAGCAGTAGAGGGACAGTCGAGCAGTACTTC. It specifies CASSRGTVEQYF.